This T cell receptor (beta chain) was identified in a study of T-cell reconstitution after alpha-beta-depleted transplantation in children. Study conclusions and caveats: Where alpha-beta T cells came from about two months after transplant was reportedly several hundred expanded graft clones. Some patients showed high day-60 TCRbeta diversity, which derived from surviving recipient T cells and thymic progenitors. Newly generated T cells supplied most T-cell counts and diversity one year post-transplant.

Unique molecular identifiers featured in how the TCRbeta library was prepared. Via MiXCR, TCRdb re-called the PCR reads, giving one row per CDR3 protein. The sample includes a few hundred thousand distinct CDR3 sequences, about 40% of them seen just once. Worth noting for this clonotype: Antigen specificity is unknown.

This TCR was sampled from a girl aged 2 to 9 with aplastic anemia, due to receive a stem cell transplant. This specimen consisted of PBMCs, obtained before TCRalphabeta/CD19-depleted stem cell transplant.

This CDR3 reads CASSFPSALGGHEQYF. The CDR3 DNA follows: TGTGCCAGCAGTTTCCCCTCGGCCCTCGGAGGCCACGAGCAGTACTTC. The rearrangement links TRBV6-2 or TRBV6-3 to TRBJ2-7, with TRBD2 as a possible D gene (5 bases). V was trimmed by 4 bases and J by 5 bases, leaving 21 bases between them. CDR3 size: 16 residues. The V gene's germline CDR1 is MNHEY and CDR2 SVGEGT.